The 23 T cell receptor beta chains below were found in one sample sequenced in a study of CD8 T cells in Susac syndrome. Random hexamers were used to reverse transcribe an amount of about 0.5 to 1 ug RNA. TCRdb independently ran MiXCR on the immunoSEQ multiplex PCR reads; one entry per CDR3 protein. The sample includes around 80,000 distinct CDR3 sequences, roughly 92% of them seen just once. The specimen was CD8+ T cells from PBMCs. The receptors were gathered from a human donor with Susac syndrome.

The J gene is TRBJ1-2, the V gene TRBV15; D might be TRBD1 (6 bases). CDR1 and CDR2 (germline): LNHNV, YYDKDF (reference sequence). This CDR3 contains 14 residues. Between the trimmed V and J ends, which lost 3 bases and 4 bases, there was a span of 12 bases. CDR3 DNA sequence: TGTGCCACCAGCAGGGGACAATCGACCTATGGCTACACCTTC. This gives the protein CATSRGQSTYGYTF.

This rearrangement joins TRBV29-1 to TRBJ1-1; the D gene is possibly TRBD1 (5 bases). This CDR3 comprises 13 residues. V was shortened by 5 bases and J by 7 bases, with 17 bases between the two germline ends. Germline V lookup: CDR1 SQVTM, CDR2 ANQGSEA. The CDR3 coding sequence is TGCAGCGTTCCCCCCGGCAGGGCCGATGAAGCTTTCTTT. It encodes CSVPPGRADEAFF.

This sequence joins TRBV12-5 and TRBJ2-1; 8 positions agree with TRBD1. CDR1 LGHNT and CDR2 FRNRAP come from the germline V gene. This CDR3 comprises 15 residues. Trimming at V came to 6 bases and at J to 3 bases, leaving 7 bases not matched to a gene. The CDR3 DNA follows: TGTGCTAGTGGCGAACCGGGACAGGTCTACAATGAGCAGTTCTTC. This sequence encodes CASGEPGQVYNEQFF.

V usage is TRBV25-1 and J usage is TRBJ2-1; D is ambiguous. CDR3 length: 15 amino acids. Trimming removed 3 bases from V and 7 bases from J, with 16 bases in between. Germline CDR1 and CDR2: MGHDK and SYGVNS. CDR3 in DNA: TGTGCCAGCAGTGATGTGGGGATCAACAGAAATGAGCAGTTCTTC. Translation gives CASSDVGINRNEQFF.

The genes are TRBV7-2 and TRBJ2-7, with D possibly TRBD1 on 6 matching bases. This CDR3 region has 15 residues. The V end was cut by 2 bases, the J end by 7 bases, with 18 bases between. Germline-derived CDR1 and CDR2 are SGHTA and FQGNSA. The CDR3 loop is CASSLKGEQVGEQYF. In DNA, the CDR3 is TGTGCCAGCAGCTTAAAGGGGGAGCAGGTGGGGGAGCAGTACTTC.

This clonotype occurred a few times. V and J are TRBV12-3 or TRBV12-4 and TRBJ1-1; D call uncertain. The ends were cut back, 0 bases at V and 2 bases at J, with 10 bases in the middle. This CDR3 has 15 residues. In nucleotides, the CDR3 is TGTGCCAGCAGTTTAGCAGGAGAGGGAAACACTGAAGCTTTCTTT. The encoded protein is CASSLAGEGNTEAFF.

This chain joins TRBV7-2 and TRBJ1-1, with D tentatively TRBD1 (5 bases). In germline, CDR1 is SGHTA, CDR2 FQGNSA. CDR3 size: 15 residues. The ends were cut back, 1 base at V and 1 base at J, with 10 bases in the middle. This chain's CDR3 is CASSLGEGPNTEAFF. DNA of the CDR3: TGTGCCAGCAGCTTAGGAGAGGGACCGAACACTGAAGCTTTCTTT.

The chain combines TRBV6-6 with TRBJ1-5, with a tentative D call TRBD1 (5 bases). V shed 6 bases and J shed 0 bases, with 12 bases lying between them. Germline V gene lookup returns CDR1 MNHNY and CDR2 SVGAGI (reference sequence). The CDR3 totals 15 residues. CDR3 residues: CASSYDSYSNQPQHF. As DNA, the CDR3 is TGTGCCAGCAGCTACGACAGTTATAGCAATCAGCCCCAGCATTTT.

The chain uses TRBV5-8 and TRBJ2-7; 7 nucleotides line up with TRBD1. The V gene's germline CDR1 is SGHTS and CDR2 YDEGEE. The CDR3 sequence is 16 residues long. The V segment lost 3 bases and the J segment 0 bases; nucleotides outside the gene matches: 9. The CDR3: CASSSRTGQSSYEQYF. The CDR3 coding sequence is TGTGCCAGCAGCTCCAGGACAGGACAGAGCTCCTACGAGCAGTACTTC.

This clonotype was picked up one time. The chain links TRBV4-3 to TRBJ2-1, with TRBD2 matching 9 bases. The V gene end was trimmed by 0 bases and the J gene end by 8 bases; junction bases not matched to a gene: 11. From germline, CDR1 is LGHNA and CDR2 YSLEER. This CDR3 is built from 17 residues. The CDR3 bases are TGCGCCAGCAGCCAAGATCCCCCTGGGTTAGCGGGAGATGAGCAGTTCTTC. Protein sequence: CASSQDPPGLAGDEQFF.

The chain recombines TRBV27 with TRBJ2-3; D gene uncertain. With 4 bases removed from V and 5 bases from J, the gap between germline ends came to 4 bases. Looked up from germline, CDR1 is MNHEY and CDR2 is SMNVEV (reference sequence). This CDR3 contains 11 residues. DNA for the CDR3: TGTGCCAGCAGTTCGGGAGATACGCAGTATTTT. It codes for CASSSGDTQYF.

The V gene is TRBV30, the J gene TRBJ2-1; D perhaps matches TRBD2 (6 bases). This CDR3 comprises 12 residues. V lost 4 bases, J lost 6 bases, and 10 bases lay in between. Germline values: CDR1 GTSNPN, CDR2 SVGIG (reference sequence). The CDR3 coding sequence is TGTGCCTGGACCCTGGGGGGCAATGAGCAGTTCTTC. As protein: CAWTLGGNEQFF.

This chain uses TRBV9 with TRBJ2-1, with 8 positions matching TRBD1. This CDR3 is 15 amino acids long. The V gene end was trimmed by 3 bases and the J gene end by 7 bases; junction bases not matched to a gene: 9. The germline gives CDR1 SGDLS, CDR2 YYNGEE. The CDR3 nucleotides read TGTGCCAGCAGCGCAGGAGGACAGGGCTCGAATGAGCAGTTCTTC. This translates into CASSAGGQGSNEQFF.

This clonotype was found once. This chain joins TRBV7-8 and TRBJ1-2; weak D call: TRBD1 (6 bases). This CDR3 contains 16 residues. Germline loops: CDR1 SGHVS, CDR2 FQNEAQ. Trimming took 4 bases from V and 4 from J, leaving 19 bases between them. CDR3 residues: CASSSERQEDGYGYTF. In DNA form, the CDR3 reads TGTGCCAGCAGCTCGGAACGACAGGAGGATGGCTATGGCTACACCTTC.

The CDR3 region is CASSYEASGRSYNEQFF. The CDR3 DNA reads TGTGCCAGCAGTTACGAGGCTAGCGGGAGGTCCTACAATGAGCAGTTCTTC. This chain joins TRBV6-2 or TRBV6-3 and TRBJ2-1; 11 nucleotides match TRBD2. Germline V gives CDR1 MNHEY, CDR2 SVGEGT. V shed 2 bases, J shed 1 base, and the junction held 4 bases outside the gene matches. The CDR3 consists of 17 residues.

This chain connects TRBV2 to TRBJ1-2; D perhaps matches TRBD1 (6 bases). The germline gives CDR1 SNHLY, CDR2 FYNNEI. With 3 bases removed from V and 5 bases from J, the gap between germline ends came to 16 bases. The CDR3 consists of 15 residues. The CDR3 here is CASSEGTPESYGYTF. CDR3 in DNA: TGTGCCAGCAGTGAGGGGACACCCGAGTCTTATGGCTACACCTTC.

The chain carries TRBV5-1 and TRBJ2-7; D may be TRBD2 (5 bases). CDR1 and CDR2 (germline): SGHRS, YFSETQ. The V end was cut by 0 bases, the J end by 3 bases, with 16 bases between. The CDR3 runs to 16 residues. CDR3 bases: TGCGCCAGCAGCTTGGTACCGGTAGCGCCGGACTACGAGCAGTACTTC. This translates into CASSLVPVAPDYEQYF.

The chain has TRBV15 and TRBJ2-7, with 7 bases that match TRBD1. CDR3 length equals 15 residues. Germline V gene data show CDR1 as LNHNV and CDR2 as YYDKDF (reference sequence). V shed 4 bases, J shed 0 bases, and the junction held 6 bases outside the gene matches. CDR3 sequence reads: CATSIDRDSSYEQYF. CDR3 DNA: TGTGCCACCAGCATCGATAGGGACAGCTCCTACGAGCAGTACTTC.

The chain has TRBV7-9 and TRBJ1-4, with 9 positions matching TRBD1. Trimming at V came to 1 base and at J to 8 bases, leaving 8 bases not matched to a gene. Germline values: CDR1 SEHNR, CDR2 FQNEAQ (reference sequence). This CDR3 region has 16 residues. This CDR3 is CASSLEAGTGYEKLFF. The CDR3 nucleotides are TGTGCCAGCAGCTTAGAAGCCGGGACAGGGTACGAAAAACTGTTTTTT.

The V and J genes are TRBV12-3 or TRBV12-4 and TRBJ1-1, with D maybe TRBD1 (6 bases). V dropped 1 base and J dropped 5 bases, with 8 bases sitting between them. The CDR3 is 13 residues long. CDR3 sequence: CASSLGQGTEAFF. The CDR3 nucleotides read TGTGCCAGCAGTTTAGGGCAGGGGACTGAAGCTTTCTTT.

The V call is TRBV19, the J call TRBJ2-2, with D possibly being TRBD2 (5 bases). CDR3 length: 14 amino acids. Germline V lookup: CDR1 LNHDA, CDR2 SQIVND (reference sequence). The V gene lost 5 bases and the J gene lost 0 bases, with 7 bases spanning the gap. CDR3 region: CASSAGSNTGELFF. The CDR3 DNA reads TGTGCCAGTAGTGCGGGTTCGAACACCGGGGAGCTGTTTTTT.

The CDR3: CASSLSGYTEAFF. DNA of the CDR3: TGTGCCAGCTCTTTGTCGGGATACACTGAAGCTTTCTTT. V is TRBV27 and J is TRBJ1-1; no reliable D call. The germline V and J ends were trimmed by 8 bases and 3 bases, with 13 bases remaining between them. The CDR3 loop spans 13 amino acids. Per germline, CDR1 MNHEY and CDR2 SMNVEV (reference sequence).

The chain joins TRBV4-2 to TRBJ1-2, with 11 bases fitting TRBD1. The V and J ends lost 4 bases and 4 bases, in that order; junction bases with no gene match: 8. The V gene's germline CDR1 is LGHNA and CDR2 YNFKEQ. This CDR3 region has 16 residues. CDR3: CASSPESGQGVYGYTF. The CDR3 bases are TGTGCCAGCAGCCCTGAATCGGGACAGGGGGTCTATGGCTACACCTTC.